This TCR beta chain was obtained from a study of shared clonotypes between healthy human individuals. Overall study: The plates for each donor numbered three CD4 naive, three CD4 memory, two CD8 naive and one CD8 memory.

Assay used: immunoSEQ multiplex PCR; TCRdb lists only in-frame clones, some missing. The repertoire holds about 2.1 million clones, with around 93% as singletons. Naivety among CD8 cells was defined by CD45RO negativity and positive CCR7 selection, thereby excluding terminally differentiated effector memory CD45RA+ cells. General study results and limits: Memory subsets generally showed lower estimated richness than naive subsets.

In the case of this clone: The antigen is undetermined.

The CDR3 is 16 amino acids. From germline, CDR1 is SGHRS and CDR2 YFSETQ. Trimming removed 3 bases at V and 2 bases at J, with 17 bases between. The sequenced sample consisted of naive CD8+ T cells from PBMCs. This TCR was recovered from a man in his late teens or twenties in good health. Some clones in this sample may be carry-over from other donors' samples. The chain recombines TRBV5-1 with TRBJ1-1; D call uncertain. CDR3 amino acids: CASSSGLLALNTEAFF. In nucleotides, the CDR3 is TGCGCCAGCAGCTCCGGTTTGTTGGCCCTCAACACTGAAGCTTTCTTT.